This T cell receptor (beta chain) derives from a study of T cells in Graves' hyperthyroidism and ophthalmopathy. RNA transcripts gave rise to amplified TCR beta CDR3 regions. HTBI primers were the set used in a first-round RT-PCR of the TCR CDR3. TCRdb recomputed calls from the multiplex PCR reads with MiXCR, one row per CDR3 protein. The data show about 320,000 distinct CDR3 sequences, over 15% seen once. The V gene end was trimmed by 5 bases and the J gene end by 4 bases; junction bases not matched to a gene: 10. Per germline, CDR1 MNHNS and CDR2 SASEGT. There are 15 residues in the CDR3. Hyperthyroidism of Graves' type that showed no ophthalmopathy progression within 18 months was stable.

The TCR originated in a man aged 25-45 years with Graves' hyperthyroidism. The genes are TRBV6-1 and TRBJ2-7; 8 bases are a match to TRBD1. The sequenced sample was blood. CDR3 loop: CASSTGQGGGYEQYF. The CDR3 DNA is TGTGCCAGCAGTACTGGACAGGGTGGGGGATACGAGCAGTACTTC.